Listed below are T cell receptor beta chains from one sample, sequenced in a study of CD8 T cells in ankylosing spondylitis. TCRdb re-derived calls from the 5' RACE reads in MiXCR, one entry per CDR3 protein. This sample has 130,000 or so distinct CDR3 sequences, with under 20% found just once. Specimen: blood, either unsorted or a sorted T cell fraction (not recorded which). Source of these receptors: a male donor with ankylosing spondylitis. Each CDR3 is given with its conserved first and last residue. A D gene is named only where the DNA matches it firmly. The size field is filled for only some rows; it gives once, few, many or a size class.

TRBJ2-1	-	-	TRBV25-1	TGTGCCAGCAGTGAATCTTCCGGGAAATCATACAATGAGCAGTTCTTC	CASSESSGKSYNEQFF
TRBJ2-1	many	-	TRBV5-6	TGTGCCAGCAGCTGGCCCTATCAGACATCCGACAATGAGCAGTTCTTC	CASSWPYQTSDNEQFF
TRBJ1-4	-	-	TRBV5-1	TGCGCCAGCAGCCGTGGGAAGGGGGGTGAAAAACTGTTTTTT	CASSRGKGGEKLFF
TRBJ2-7	once	TRBD2	TRBV7-2	TGTGCCAGCAGCAAGACTAGCGGGAGCGCCTACGAGCAGTACTTC	CASSKTSGSAYEQYF
TRBJ2-7	-	-	TRBV13	TGTGCCAGCAGCTTAGGGGCTAACTCCTACGAGCAGTACTTC	CASSLGANSYEQYF
TRBJ2-7	-	TRBD1	TRBV2	TGTGCCAGGGGACAGATTTCCTACGAGCAGTACTTC	CARGQISYEQYF
TRBJ2-1	few	TRBD2	TRBV5-6	TGTGCCAGCAGCTCCGGGACTAGCGGGAGCAATGAGCAGTTCTTC	CASSSGTSGSNEQFF
TRBJ2-1	few	TRBD2	TRBV6-5	TGTGCCAGCAGTTACGCAACTAGCGGGAGTCATCTTTACAATGAGCAGTTCTTC	CASSYATSGSHLYNEQFF
TRBJ2-1	many	TRBD1	TRBV4-3	TGCGCCAGCAGCCAGACCCCCGGGACAGGGCATGAGCAGTTCTTC	CASSQTPGTGHEQFF
TRBJ2-2	-	TRBD1	TRBV19	TGTGCCAGTAGTATGAGGGGGCGTTCCCCCAACACCGGGGAGCTGTTTTTT	CASSMRGRSPNTGELFF
TRBJ2-5	many	-	TRBV12-3/TRBV12-4	TGTGCCAGCAGTCCCTCCTCGGGCGAGACCCAGTACTTC	CASSPSSGETQYF
TRBJ2-3	-	-	TRBV12-3/TRBV12-4	TGTGCCAGCAGTTTATGGGGGGTGCCAGATACGCAGTATTTT	CASSLWGVPDTQYF
TRBJ2-7	-	-	TRBV12-3/TRBV12-4	TGTGCCAGCAGTCCTACTAGTTTCTACGAGCAGTACTTC	CASSPTSFYEQYF
TRBJ2-3	few	-	TRBV7-9	TGTGCCAGCAGCGCTTCGGCTCGCCCAGATACGCAGTATTTT	CASSASARPDTQYF
TRBJ2-7	-	-	TRBV5-6	TGTGCCAGCAGCTTGGGAGACAGAGTCTACGAGCAGTACTTC	CASSLGDRVYEQYF
TRBJ2-7	few	-	TRBV7-2	TGTGCCAGCAGCTTAGGGGGATTAATTTCCTACGAGCAGTACTTC	CASSLGGLISYEQYF
TRBJ2-7	many	-	TRBV7-2	TGTGCCAGCAGCTTAGGGGTAGGGGCGTACGAGCAGTACTTC	CASSLGVGAYEQYF
TRBJ2-5	-	-	TRBV6-5	TGTGCCAGCGGTAAATCAGAGACCCAGTACTTC	CASGKSETQYF
TRBJ2-1	few	TRBD2	TRBV28	TGTGCCAGCGTTCGGACTAGCGGAAACTACAATGAGCAGTTCTTC	CASVRTSGNYNEQFF
TRBJ2-3	-	-	TRBV7-9	TGTGCCAGCAGCTTAGAGCCGGTTATGGCAGATACGCAGTATTTT	CASSLEPVMADTQYF
TRBJ1-2	-	-	TRBV12-3/TRBV12-4	TGTGCCAGCAGCCCGGACGACTATGGCTACACCTTC	CASSPDDYGYTF
TRBJ1-3	large	-	TRBV6-5	TGTGCCAGCCAATCTGGAAACACCATATATTTT	CASQSGNTIYF
TRBJ1-4	few	-	TRBV5-1	TGCGCCAGCAGCTTGGGCAGGGGCCCTGAAAAACTGTTTTTT	CASSLGRGPEKLFF
TRBJ2-1	-	-	TRBV20-1	TGCAGTGCTACGGGCGCCTACAATGAGCAGTTCTTC	CSATGAYNEQFF
TRBJ1-4	few	TRBD1	TRBV2	TGTGCCAGCAGTGTAGGGGGCACAACAATTAATGAAAAACTGTTTTTT	CASSVGGTTINEKLFF
TRBJ1-2	many	-	TRBV7-2	TGTGCCAGCAGCTCCTATCGACAGGCGAAGTGGACGGGTGGCTACACCTTC	CASSSYRQAKWTGGYTF
TRBJ2-3	-	-	TRBV10-3	TGTGCCGCCGATCCGGGAGATGGAGATACGCAGTATTTT	CAADPGDGDTQYF
TRBJ2-7	few	TRBD1	TRBV28	TGTGCCAGCGGGACAGGGGGATCGGTGTCCTACGAGCAGTACTTC	CASGTGGSVSYEQYF
TRBJ2-7	-	-	TRBV28	TGTGCCAGCAGCCTTCTGGGCCTCGGTAAGGGAACCTACGAGCAGTACTTC	CASSLLGLGKGTYEQYF
TRBJ2-7	few	TRBD2	TRBV4-1	TGCGCCAGCAGCCAATCGGGACTAGCGGGACCCCCCGAGCAGTACTTC	CASSQSGLAGPPEQYF
TRBJ2-1	few	-	TRBV5-6	TGTGCCAGCAGCTTGGGGGGCGGATCGGAAAATGAGCAGTTCTTC	CASSLGGGSENEQFF
TRBJ1-5	few	-	TRBV6-5	TGTGCCAGCAGTTACAGTGGACAGTCTGCCCAGCATTTT	CASSYSGQSAQHF
TRBJ1-1	-	-	TRBV5-1	TGCGCCAGCACCCTGGGGGGAGCTAGCACTGAAGCTTTCTTT	CASTLGGASTEAFF
TRBJ2-1	few	-	TRBV12-3/TRBV12-4	TGTGCCAGCAGTCCGGGCCGCTGGCGGTTCTTC	CASSPGRWRFF
TRBJ2-1	-	-	TRBV7-3	TGTGCCAGGAGTCAGATACAGGGGAAGGACCCGGGAGGGCGCAATGAGCAGTTCTTC	CARSQIQGKDPGGRNEQFF
TRBJ1-5	many	-	TRBV4-1	TGCGCCAGCAGCCAAGGGGGGGGCTACAATCAGCCCCAGCATTTT	CASSQGGGYNQPQHF
TRBJ2-7	few	-	TRBV20-1	TGCAGTGCTAGTGACCCGGGAATGGTGAGAACCTACGAGCAGTACTTC	CSASDPGMVRTYEQYF
TRBJ2-3	once	-	TRBV7-2	TGTGCCAGCAGCTCCTGGTGGGGGGCTGGAGATACGCAGTATTTT	CASSSWWGAGDTQYF
TRBJ2-7	many	-	TRBV7-9	TGTGCCAGCAGCTTATGGAACAATCCCCACGAGCAGTACTTC	CASSLWNNPHEQYF
TRBJ2-1	-	-	TRBV2	TGTGCCAGCAGCTGGGGGGTAGGGCCCAATGAGCAGTTCTTC	CASSWGVGPNEQFF
TRBJ2-2	-	TRBD2	TRBV5-1	TGCGCCAGCAGCTGGCCCGGGGGGACGAACACCGGGGAGCTGTTTTTT	CASSWPGGTNTGELFF
TRBJ2-1	many	TRBD1	TRBV11-2	TGTGCCAGCAGCTTAGGAGGGACAGGGGTTGGCAATGAGCAGTTCTTC	CASSLGGTGVGNEQFF
TRBJ2-1	-	-	TRBV7-9	TGTGCCAGCAGCGGTCAGGACTGGGACAATGAGCAGTTCTTC	CASSGQDWDNEQFF
TRBJ2-1	few	-	TRBV7-9	TGTGCCAGCTGTGGGTCAGGGCCCTACAATGAGCAGTTCTTC	CASCGSGPYNEQFF
TRBJ2-1	-	TRBD2	TRBV2	TGTGCCAGCAGCCCCGCGGGAGGAGTATATGAGCAGTTCTTC	CASSPAGGVYEQFF
TRBJ1-1	few	-	TRBV4-2	TGTGCCAGCAGCGCCGGGATTGCAGTTTGGGGGATCTTGGGCACTGAAGCTTTCTTT	CASSAGIAVWGILGTEAFF
TRBJ2-7	-	-	TRBV29-1	TGCAGCGTTGAAGATCGGCGAATCGGGTCCTACGAGCAGTACTTC	CSVEDRRIGSYEQYF
TRBJ2-7	-	-	TRBV7-9	TGTGCCAGCAGCTTGGACCTCTACGAGCAGTACTTC	CASSLDLYEQYF